The clone carrying this T cell receptor (beta chain) showed up just a few times. Naive CD8 T cells were sorted, and the gate applied was CD8+CD4-CCR7+CD45RA+. For bulk TCR libraries, previously described methods and listed TCR primers were used. TCRdb processed the PCR reads anew with MiXCR; each CDR3 protein has one entry. The sample records under 600,000 distinct CDR3 sequences, around 25% being singletons. With 0 bases removed from V and 1 base from J, the gap between germline ends came to 5 bases. The CDR3 is 14 residues long. Germline lookup yields CDR1 ENHRY and CDR2 SYGVKD. The data were obtained in a study of molecular identifiers for immune sequencing clone quantification.

The chain uses TRBV10-3 and TRBJ2-3, with unresolved D. The TCR comes from a human donor in good health. Some libraries in this study had Jurkat cell RNA spiked in. The source material was naive CD8+ T cells from blood, with Jurkat cell RNA spiked in. Subset: FACS-sorted CD8+CD4-CCR7+CD45RA+ naive T cells. The CDR3 spells CAISESYGTDTQYF. For the CDR3, the DNA is TGTGCCATCAGTGAGTCGTACGGCACAGATACGCAGTATTTT.